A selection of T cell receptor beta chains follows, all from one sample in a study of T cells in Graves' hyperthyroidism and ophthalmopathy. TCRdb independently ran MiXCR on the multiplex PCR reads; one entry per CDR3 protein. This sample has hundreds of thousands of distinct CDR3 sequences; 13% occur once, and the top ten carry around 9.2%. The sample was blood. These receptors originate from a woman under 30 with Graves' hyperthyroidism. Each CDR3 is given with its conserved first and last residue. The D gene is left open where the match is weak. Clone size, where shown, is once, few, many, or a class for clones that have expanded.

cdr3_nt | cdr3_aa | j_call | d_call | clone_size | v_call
TGTGCCAGCAGCCCCAGAGCGGGGATCTACAATGAGCAGTTCTTC | CASSPRAGIYNEQFF | TRBJ2-1 | TRBD2 | many | TRBV7-3
TGCGCCAGCAGCCAAGATGGGACAGTCGGGCAGCCCCAGCATTTT | CASSQDGTVGQPQHF | TRBJ1-5 | TRBD1 | few | TRBV4-1
TGCGCCAGCAGCTTAGCTTTGACAGGGTTCGGCTATGGCTACACCTTC | CASSLALTGFGYGYTF | TRBJ1-2 | TRBD1 | few | TRBV5-1
TGCAGTGCTTGGCCCCGGGGAACCGGGTCGAGCTCCTACAATGAGCAGTTCTTC | CSAWPRGTGSSSYNEQFF | TRBJ2-1 | NA | NA | TRBV20-1
TGTGCCACCAGCAGATCATACGGACTAGAGGATACGCAGTATTTT | CATSRSYGLEDTQYF | TRBJ2-3 | TRBD2 | many | TRBV15
TGTGCCAGCAGTCCATCTCTGAGGAGCGGGGGCAATGAGCAGTTCTTC | CASSPSLRSGGNEQFF | TRBJ2-1 | TRBD2 | many | TRBV12-3/TRBV12-4
TGTGCCGCTGCCCTTGGGGGGGGTAGCTCCTACGAGCAGTACTTC | CAAALGGGSSYEQYF | TRBJ2-7 | TRBD2 | few | TRBV6-1
TGCAGTGCTAATGCAGGGGGCACTGAAGCTTTCTTT | CSANAGGTEAFF | TRBJ1-1 | TRBD1 | NA | TRBV20-1
TGTGCCAGCAGTGAAGGGACCCCTGAAGCTTTCTTT | CASSEGTPEAFF | TRBJ1-1 | NA | many | TRBV12-3/TRBV12-4
TGTGCCAGCAGCTATGGAAGCGGTACCGGGGAGCTGTTTTTT | CASSYGSGTGELFF | TRBJ2-2 | NA | NA | TRBV7-6
TGTGCCAGCAGTGACGGAGGACTGCAGCATTTT | CASSDGGLQHF | TRBJ1-5 | NA | many | TRBV2
TGCGCCAGCAGCCGAAGAGGGGTACGATCACCCCTCCACTTT | CASSRRGVRSPLHF | TRBJ1-6 | NA | many | TRBV4-1
TGTGCCAGCAGACCCGGGGCTGGAGCCAAAAACATTCAGTACTTC | CASRPGAGAKNIQYF | TRBJ2-4 | NA | few | TRBV6-1
TGTGCCAGCGAGGGGGACTACGAGCAGTACTTC | CASEGDYEQYF | TRBJ2-7 | NA | many | TRBV4-2
TGTGCCAGCAAACCCGGGTGGTCTCTCAATGAGCAGTTCTTC | CASKPGWSLNEQFF | TRBJ2-1 | NA | many | TRBV28
TGTGCCAGCAGTGAAGGGGCAGGGGGGAACACTGAAGCTTTCTTT | CASSEGAGGNTEAFF | TRBJ1-1 | TRBD1 | NA | TRBV6-1
TGCGCCAGCAGCCAATCGAGGGTATTGGAGCAGTTCTTC | CASSQSRVLEQFF | TRBJ2-1 | NA | once | TRBV4-1
TGCAGTGCTAGAGCTCCTCTGGCGATCGGGGGCAATCAGCCCCAGCATTTT | CSARAPLAIGGNQPQHF | TRBJ1-5 | NA | NA | TRBV20-1
TGCGCCAGCAGAGCGACAGGACCGAACACTGAAGCTTTCTTT | CASRATGPNTEAFF | TRBJ1-1 | NA | many | TRBV5-1
TGTGCCAGCAGCTCGCATTGGCTAGCGGGAGAAGAGACCCAGTACTTC | CASSSHWLAGEETQYF | TRBJ2-5 | TRBD2 | NA | TRBV7-8
TGTGCCAGCAGTTGGCGACAGGGGAGGGGGTATGGCTACACCTTC | CASSWRQGRGYGYTF | TRBJ1-2 | TRBD1 | many | TRBV6-1
TGTGCCAGCAGCTTATGGTTCAGGGTTGAAAACACCGGGGAGCTGTTTTTT | CASSLWFRVENTGELFF | TRBJ2-2 | NA | many | TRBV11-1